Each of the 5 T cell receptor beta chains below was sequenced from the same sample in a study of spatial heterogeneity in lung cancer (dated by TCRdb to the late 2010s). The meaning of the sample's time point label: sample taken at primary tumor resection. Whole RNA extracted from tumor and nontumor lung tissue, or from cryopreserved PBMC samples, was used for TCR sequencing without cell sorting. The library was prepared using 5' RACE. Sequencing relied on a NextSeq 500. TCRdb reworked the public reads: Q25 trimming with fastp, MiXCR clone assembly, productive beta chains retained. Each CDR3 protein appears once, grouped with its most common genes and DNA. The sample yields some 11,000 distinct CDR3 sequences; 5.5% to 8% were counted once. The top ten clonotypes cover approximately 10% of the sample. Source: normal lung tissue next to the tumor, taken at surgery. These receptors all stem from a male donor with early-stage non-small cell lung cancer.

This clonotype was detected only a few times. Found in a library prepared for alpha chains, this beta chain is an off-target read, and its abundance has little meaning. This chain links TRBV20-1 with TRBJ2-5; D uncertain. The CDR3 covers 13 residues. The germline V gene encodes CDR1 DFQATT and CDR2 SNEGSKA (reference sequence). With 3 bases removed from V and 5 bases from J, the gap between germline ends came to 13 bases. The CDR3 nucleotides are TGCAGTGCTAGTTCACCCACTGGGGAGACCCAGTACTTC. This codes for CSASSPTGETQYF.

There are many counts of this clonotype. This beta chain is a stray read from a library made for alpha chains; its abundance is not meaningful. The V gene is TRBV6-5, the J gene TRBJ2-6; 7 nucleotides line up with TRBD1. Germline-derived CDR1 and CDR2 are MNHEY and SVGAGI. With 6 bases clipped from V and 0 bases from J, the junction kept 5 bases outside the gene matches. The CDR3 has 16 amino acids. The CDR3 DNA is TGTGCCAGCAGACAGGGGAGAGTCTCTGGGGCCAACGTCCTGACTTTC. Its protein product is CASRQGRVSGANVLTF.

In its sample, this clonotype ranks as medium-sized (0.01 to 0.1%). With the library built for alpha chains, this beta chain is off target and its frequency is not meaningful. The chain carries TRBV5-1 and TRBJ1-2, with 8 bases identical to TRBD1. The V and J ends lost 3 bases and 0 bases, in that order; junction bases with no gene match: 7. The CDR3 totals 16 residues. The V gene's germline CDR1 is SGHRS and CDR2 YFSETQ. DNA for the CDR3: TGCGCCAGCAGCTCTGGACAGGGTTTGGCTAACTATGGCTACACCTTC. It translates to CASSSGQGLANYGYTF.

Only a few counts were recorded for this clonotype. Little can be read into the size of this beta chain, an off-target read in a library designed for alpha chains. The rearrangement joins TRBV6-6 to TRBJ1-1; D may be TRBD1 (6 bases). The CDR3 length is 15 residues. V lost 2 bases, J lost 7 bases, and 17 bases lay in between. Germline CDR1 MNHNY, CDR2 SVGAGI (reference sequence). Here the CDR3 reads CASSYPGGTRDEAFF. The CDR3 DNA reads TGTGCCAGCAGTTACCCGGGGGGGACAAGGGATGAAGCTTTCTTT.

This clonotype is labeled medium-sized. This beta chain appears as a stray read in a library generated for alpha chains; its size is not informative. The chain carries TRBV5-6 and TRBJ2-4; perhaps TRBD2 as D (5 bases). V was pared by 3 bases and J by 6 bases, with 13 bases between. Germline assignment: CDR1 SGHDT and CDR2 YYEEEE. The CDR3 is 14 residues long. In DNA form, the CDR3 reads TGTGCCAGCAGCTCGAGGGCCGGTGGAAACATTCAGTACTTC. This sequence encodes CASSSRAGGNIQYF.